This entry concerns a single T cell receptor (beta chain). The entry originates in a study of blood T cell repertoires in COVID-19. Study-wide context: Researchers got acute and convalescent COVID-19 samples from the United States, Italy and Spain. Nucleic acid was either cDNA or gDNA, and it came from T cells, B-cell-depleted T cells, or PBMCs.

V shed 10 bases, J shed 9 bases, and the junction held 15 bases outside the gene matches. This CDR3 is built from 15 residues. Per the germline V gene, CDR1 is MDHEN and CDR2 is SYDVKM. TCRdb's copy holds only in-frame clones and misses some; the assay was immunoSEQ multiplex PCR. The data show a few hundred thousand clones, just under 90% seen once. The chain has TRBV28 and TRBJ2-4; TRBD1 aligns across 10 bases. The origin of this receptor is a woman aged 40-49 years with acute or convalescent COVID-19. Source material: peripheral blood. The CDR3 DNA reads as TGTGCCACCGACGCCGGACAGGGGGACGTCGGCATTCAGTACTTC. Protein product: CATDAGQGDVGIQYF.